A single sample gave rise to the 10 T cell receptor beta chains below, sequenced in a study of lymphopenia after photon versus proton radiotherapy (dated by TCRdb to the late 2010s). Library preparation used the immunoSEQ multiplex PCR assay. As stored in TCRdb, this immuneACCESS dataset retains in-frame rearrangements with V and J assigned. A fraction of the clones does not appear; measured against another copy, unresolved V genes explain less than half of the discrepancy, and the remainder lacks a known reason. The sample table lists under 35,000 clones, roughly 89% of them with a count of one. Approximately 7% of the sample is in the top ten clones. Sequencing used peripheral blood, obtained from a patient treated with proton-based radiotherapy. These receptors were taken from a woman in her 70s with pancreatic cancer. Some clones in this sample may be carry-over from other donors' samples.

V and J are TRBV11-3 and TRBJ1-1; D is possibly TRBD1 (6 bases). Germline V gives CDR1 SGHNT, CDR2 YENEEA. The CDR3 length is 14 residues. Trimming took off 4 bases at V and 0 bases at J, with 9 bases between the two ends. This chain's CDR3 is CASSSGQMNTEAFF. As DNA, the CDR3 is TGTGCCAGCAGCTCGGGACAAATGAACACTGAAGCTTTCTTT.

The chain recombines TRBV6-4 with TRBJ1-4, with a weak D call TRBD1 (6 bases). The V end was cut by 0 bases, the J end by 8 bases, with 13 bases between. Germline CDR1 and CDR2: MRHNA and SNTAGT. This CDR3 is 15 amino acids long. The CDR3 here is CASSDSGGGDEKLFF. CDR3 DNA: TGTGCCAGCAGTGACTCAGGAGGGGGTGACGAAAAACTGTTTTTT.

V is TRBV7-3 and J is TRBJ1-1; D gene uncertain. Germline CDR1 SGHTA, CDR2 FQGTGA. The length of the CDR3 is 16 residues. V lost 1 base and J lost 1, with 13 bases in between. DNA for the CDR3: TGTGCCAGCAGCTTAAACCCAAATGGCCCGAACACTGAAGCTTTCTTT. Translated, it gives CASSLNPNGPNTEAFF.

This clone was counted a few times. V is TRBV7-2 and J is TRBJ2-2; no clear D. The CDR3 has 15 amino acids. Germline V gene data show CDR1 as SGHTA and CDR2 as FQGNSA. V was cut by 2 bases and J by 0 bases, with 7 bases left in between. The CDR3 is CASSLSRANTGELFF. The CDR3 nucleotides read TGTGCCAGCAGCTTAAGCAGAGCGAACACCGGGGAGCTGTTTTTT.

The genes are TRBV19 and TRBJ1-2, with 10 bases fitting TRBD1. Germline-derived CDR1 and CDR2 are LNHDA and SQIVND (reference sequence). The trim removed 4 bases at V and 4 bases at J, leaving 6 bases unmatched. There are 15 residues in the CDR3. CDR3 sequence: CASSNLGQGTYGYTF. DNA for the CDR3: TGTGCCAGTAGTAACCTGGGACAGGGGACCTATGGCTACACCTTC. Filled out from reference TRBV19 and TRBJ1-2, the complete variable domain reads DGGITQSPKYLFRKEGQNVTLSCEQNLNHDAMYWYRQDPGQGLRLIYYSQIVNDFQKGDIAEGYSVSREKKESFPLTVTSAQKNPTAFYLCASSNLGQGTYGYTFGSGTRLTVV.

The genes are TRBV10-3 and TRBJ2-1; 9 nucleotides agree with TRBD1. The germline CDR1 and CDR2 sequences are ENHRY and SYGVKD. CDR3 length: 15 amino acids. Trimming took 2 bases from V and 6 from J; bases not matched to a gene: 5. The CDR3 sequence: CAISEQQGASNEQFF. Here the CDR3 DNA reads TGTGCCATCAGTGAGCAACAGGGGGCGAGCAATGAGCAGTTCTTC.

V and J are TRBV7-9 and TRBJ1-2; D remains unclear. CDR1 and CDR2 (germline): SEHNR, FQNEAQ (reference sequence). The CDR3 covers 14 residues. V was trimmed by 2 bases and J by 3 bases, leaving 10 bases between them. The CDR3 DNA reads TGTGCCAGCAGCTTATCTGCGGCCTACTATGGCTACACCTTC. Its protein product is CASSLSAAYYGYTF.

The chain combines TRBV9 with TRBJ1-5, with 12 positions matching TRBD1. The CDR3 is made up of 15 amino acids. Trimming removed 3 bases from V and 5 bases from J; junction bases left unmatched: 3. Germline CDR1 reads SGDLS; CDR2 reads YYNGEE. CDR3 bases: TGTGCCAGCAGCGAGGGACAGGGGGCAGATCAGCCCCAGCATTTT. Its protein is CASSEGQGADQPQHF.

The chain couples TRBV2 to TRBJ2-1, with TRBD2 matching 9 bases. The ends lost 2 bases at V and 4 bases at J; junction bases unmatched: 0. Germline assignment: CDR1 SNHLY and CDR2 FYNNEI. The CDR3 runs 14 residues. This CDR3 is CASSELAGYNEQFF. The CDR3, as DNA: TGTGCCAGCAGTGAACTAGCGGGGTACAATGAGCAGTTCTTC.

The J gene is TRBJ2-1, the V gene TRBV6-5; D might be TRBD2 (6 bases). Trimming pared 6 bases from V and 7 bases from J, leaving 16 bases between. CDR1 and CDR2 from the germline V gene are MNHEY and SVGAGI. This CDR3 contains 14 residues. The CDR3 DNA follows: TGTGCCAGCAGCTCTCGAACTAGCATGAATGAGCAGTTCTTC. Protein: CASSSRTSMNEQFF.